A single sample gave rise to the 32 T cell receptor beta chains below, sequenced in a study of beta chain features in type 1 diabetes. Study-wide results and caveats: All four CD4+ subsets from Type 1 diabetes patients carried moderately but significantly shorter TCRB CDR3s.

These TCRs are of unknown antigen specificity. All of the isolated RNA was reverse transcribed, so expressed TCRB transcripts were sequenced. TCRdb's table, derived via immunoSEQ multiplex PCR, lists solely in-frame clones and lacks some. This table holds about 650,000 clones, 9.5% to 15% found once. Sequencing was done on a sample of naive CD4+ T cells from blood. The receptors come from a man younger than 40 with type 1 diabetes.

J is TRBJ2-1 and V is TRBV12-5; D possibly matches TRBD1 or TRBD2 (6 bases each). The CDR3 covers 16 residues. From germline, CDR1 is LGHNT and CDR2 FRNRAP. The V gene lost 3 bases and the J gene lost 2 bases, with 14 bases spanning the gap. CDR3 loop: CASGLGQGRPYNEQFF. The DNA for the CDR3 is TGTGCTAGTGGTTTAGGGCAGGGGAGGCCCTACAATGAGCAGTTCTTC.

The CDR3 DNA reads as TGTGCCAGCAGTTTGGTGCCCTCCGAGCAGTACTTC. It encodes CASSLVPSEQYF. The V and J genes are TRBV9 and TRBJ2-7, with D hard to call. The CDR3 sequence is 12 residues long. V was pared by 5 bases and J by 6 bases, with 12 bases between. Germline assignment: CDR1 SGDLS and CDR2 YYNGEE.

This clone was seen a few times. DNA of the CDR3: TGCAGCGTTTCCCATAGCGGGGGGGCCGAGAATGAGCAGTTCTTC. It translates to CSVSHSGGAENEQFF. The chain links TRBV29-1 to TRBJ2-1; 11 nucleotides align to TRBD2. Germline V lookup: CDR1 SQVTM, CDR2 ANQGSEA. The CDR3 is 15 amino acids. J lost 7 bases, V lost 5 bases, and 10 bases had no gene match.

V usage is TRBV4-3 and J usage is TRBJ1-2, with 7 bases that match TRBD1. There are 15 residues in the CDR3. Germline V lookup: CDR1 LGHNA, CDR2 YSLEER. V was pared by 1 base and J by 5 bases, with 7 bases of the junction left unmatched. CDR3 sequence (DNA): TGCGCCAGCAGCCAAGGGACAGGCCTGGGGTATGGCTACACCTTC. Translation: CASSQGTGLGYGYTF.

This clone has just a few counts. This CDR3 is CASSFGRITGTFGEQYF. CDR3 nucleotide sequence: TGTGCCAGCAGCTTTGGCCGAATTACAGGGACCTTCGGAGAGCAGTACTTC. The chain carries TRBV13 and TRBJ2-7, with D perhaps TRBD1 (6 bases). The CDR3 is 17 residues long. V lost 3 bases to trimming and J lost 7 bases, with 25 bases between them. The germline V gene has CDR1 PRHDT and CDR2 FYEKMQ (reference sequence).

This clone occurred a few times. The chain joins TRBV29-1 to TRBJ2-3; weak D call: TRBD2 (6 bases). This CDR3 has 14 amino acids. The V gene lost 6 bases and the J gene lost 0 bases, with 13 bases spanning the gap. Looked up from germline, CDR1 is SQVTM and CDR2 is ANQGSEA. The CDR3 DNA reads as TGCAGCGTCCCCTCGGGGAGGAGCACAGATACGCAGTATTTT. It is translated as CSVPSGRSTDTQYF.

In this sample, this clone turned up a few times. The gene calls are TRBV5-6 and TRBJ1-6; D ambiguous. Germline-derived CDR1 and CDR2 are SGHDT and YYEEEE. Trimming cost V 0 bases and J 9 bases, with 13 bases left between them. This CDR3 spans 15 amino acids. CDR3 coding DNA: TGTGCCAGCAGCTTGGGAGCGGCCAGAGGTTCACCCCTCCACTTT. Encoded protein: CASSLGAARGSPLHF.

V usage is TRBV18 and J usage is TRBJ2-7; D perhaps matches TRBD1 (5 bases). Per the germline V gene, CDR1 is KGHSH and CDR2 is LQKENI. This CDR3 is 15 amino acids long. The V and J ends lost 3 bases and 5 bases respectively, with 17 bases between them. Written as DNA, the CDR3 is TGTGCCAGCTCACCCCCAGGGCCCCCGTCCGACGAGCAGTACTTC. It is translated as CASSPPGPPSDEQYF.

The table lists this clone with a few counts. The V call is TRBV2, the J call TRBJ2-2; D is unclear. CDR1 is SNHLY and CDR2 is FYNNEI in the germline V gene. This CDR3 has 13 amino acids. Trimming left V 0 bases short and J 9 bases short, with 8 bases between. CDR3 sequence (DNA): TGTGCCAGCAGTGAAGCAATCTACCGGGAGCTGTTTTTT. Encoded protein: CASSEAIYRELFF. Full variable domain (outside the CDR3, taken from reference TRBV2 and TRBJ2-2): EPEVTQTPSHQVTQMGQEVILRCVPISNHLYFYWYRQILGQKVEFLVSFYNNEISEKSEIFDDQFSVERPDGSNFTLKIRSTKLEDSAMYFCASSEAIYRELFFGEGSRLTVL.

This clone appeared a few times. The chain is built from TRBV7-3 and TRBJ2-2, with 8 bases lining up with TRBD2. CDR3 length: 15 amino acids. Trimming took 6 bases from V and 3 from J; bases not matched to a gene: 6. The V gene's germline CDR1 is SGHTA and CDR2 FQGTGA. CDR3 sequence reads: CASRTPGLDTGELFF. CDR3 DNA: TGTGCCAGCAGGACACCGGGACTAGACACCGGGGAGCTGTTTTTT.

This clone appeared a single time. The chain employs TRBV10-3 and TRBJ1-5; D perhaps matches TRBD1 (5 bases). The V and J ends lost 6 bases and 1 base respectively, with 13 bases between them. CDR1 and CDR2 from the germline V gene are ENHRY and SYGVKD. CDR3 size: 15 residues. In nucleotides, the CDR3 is TGTGCCATCAGCCAGAGGGGAGGGAGCAATCAGCCCCAGCATTTT. Its translation is CAISQRGGSNQPQHF.

The V and J genes are TRBV21-1 and TRBJ2-7; the table's TRBD1 call for D was not verified on the DNA. TRBV21-1 is marked as a pseudogene. The CDR3 has 16 amino acids. The CDR3 loop reads CASSNLTGDPPYEQYF. The CDR3 DNA is TGTGCCAGCAGCAATCTCACAGGCGATCCTCCCTACGAGCAGTACTTC.

The chain links TRBV28 to TRBJ1-2; no reliable D call. V gave up 8 bases and J gave up 6 bases, with 19 bases separating them. The CDR3 contains 14 residues. Germline CDR1 reads MDHEN; CDR2 reads SYDVKM. CDR3 in DNA: TGTGCCAGCCGAAGCGGAACGCAGGAGGATGGCTACACCTTC. This gives the protein CASRSGTQEDGYTF.

This clone has more than one count but fewer than ten. This chain uses TRBV9 with TRBJ2-3; either TRBD1 or TRBD2 may supply D (6 bases each). V was clipped by 4 bases and J by 6 bases, with 15 bases between them. From germline, CDR1 is SGDLS and CDR2 YYNGEE. CDR3 length: 14 amino acids. The CDR3 region has the DNA TGTGCCAGCAGCCCCTCAGGGGCGGGGGATACGCAGTATTTT. Translation: CASSPSGAGDTQYF.

This clone was detected only a few times. The V and J genes are TRBV4-3 and TRBJ2-3, with 10 bases identical to TRBD2. V lost 4 bases, J lost 3 bases, and 22 bases stayed unmatched. CDR1 and CDR2 from the germline V gene are LGHNA and YSLEER. CDR3 length: 21 amino acids. CDR3 residues: CASSRRAGGGFRGPKTDTQYF. The CDR3 nucleotides read TGCGCCAGCAGCCGAAGAGCGGGAGGGGGCTTTCGGGGGCCAAAGACAGATACGCAGTATTTT.

The genes are TRBV5-6 and TRBJ1-1; D unclear. The CDR3 contains 14 residues. Germline CDR1 and CDR2: SGHDT and YYEEEE. V lost 7 bases and J 9 bases, leaving 22 bases between the germline ends. CDR3 sequence: CASSKGLPPTQAFF. The CDR3, as DNA: TGTGCCAGCTCAAAAGGGCTCCCCCCTACCCAAGCTTTCTTT.

This chain joins TRBV18 and TRBJ1-1, with unresolved D. V gave up 3 bases and J gave up 1 base, with 12 bases separating them. Germline loops: CDR1 KGHSH, CDR2 LQKENI. This CDR3 comprises 15 residues. Here the CDR3 reads CASSPVGGQNTEAFF. The CDR3 bases are TGTGCCAGCTCACCTGTAGGAGGCCAGAACACTGAAGCTTTCTTT.

V gene TRBV28 combines with J gene TRBJ2-1; tentatively, D is TRBD1 (6 bases). CDR3 length equals 15 residues. Per the germline V gene, CDR1 is MDHEN and CDR2 is SYDVKM. The ends were cut back, 5 bases at V and 0 bases at J, with 11 bases in the middle. The CDR3, as DNA: TGTGCCAGCAGTAGACGGGACAACTCCTACAATGAGCAGTTCTTC. It translates to CASSRRDNSYNEQFF.

This clone was seen a few times. J is TRBJ2-1 and V is TRBV27; D possibly corresponds to TRBD2 (6 bases). Germline lookup yields CDR1 MNHEY and CDR2 SMNVEV (reference sequence). Trimming cost V 4 bases and J 5 bases, with 12 bases left between them. The CDR3 is made up of 14 amino acids. In nucleotides, the CDR3 is TGTGCCAGCAGTTCCCTAGGAGGGAACAATGAGCAGTTCTTC. Protein: CASSSLGGNNEQFF.

The chain joins TRBV9 to TRBJ1-2; D gene uncertain. Between the trimmed V and J ends, which lost 0 bases and 4 bases, there was a span of 7 bases. Germline lookup yields CDR1 SGDLS and CDR2 YYNGEE. The CDR3 runs to 13 residues. CDR3 loop: CASSVDEGYGYTF. Here the CDR3 DNA reads TGTGCCAGCAGCGTAGACGAAGGCTATGGCTACACCTTC.

Only a few counts were recorded for this clone. CDR3 sequence: CASSGVSYNEQFF. DNA for the CDR3: TGTGCCAGCTCCGGGGTCTCCTACAATGAGCAGTTCTTC. V and J are TRBV18 and TRBJ2-1; tentatively, D is TRBD2 (5 bases). CDR1 and CDR2 (germline): KGHSH, LQKENI. This CDR3 has 13 residues. Trimming stripped 6 bases from V and 0 bases from J, with 6 bases between.

Comments on this clone: The sample contains more than one DNA sequence encoding this CDR3. This chain links TRBV11-2 with TRBJ2-3; 8 bases line up with TRBD2. Germline lookup yields CDR1 SGHAT and CDR2 FQNNGV. The CDR3 has 16 amino acids. The J segment lost 3 bases and the V segment lost 4 bases, leaving 9 bases of the junction unmatched. CDR3 sequence reads: CASSSLASGGTDTQYF. The CDR3 DNA is TGTGCCAGCAGCTCCTTGGCCAGCGGGGGTACAGATACGCAGTATTTT.

The chain combines TRBV10-3 with TRBJ1-2; tentative D call: TRBD1 (5 bases). Per germline, CDR1 ENHRY and CDR2 SYGVKD. V lost 0 bases and J 4 bases, leaving 15 bases between the germline ends. This CDR3 has 16 residues. This CDR3 is CAISESLSGTGYGYTF. In DNA form, the CDR3 reads TGTGCCATCAGTGAGTCGCTTTCAGGGACCGGCTATGGCTACACCTTC.

This clone was observed a few times. This chain uses TRBV18 with TRBJ1-4, with D tentatively TRBD1 (5 bases). Germline-derived CDR1 and CDR2 are KGHSH and LQKENI. V lost 3 bases, J lost 4 bases, and 12 bases lay in between. This CDR3 comprises 15 residues. The CDR3 is CASSPLGRINEKLFF. The CDR3 DNA is TGTGCCAGCTCACCGTTGGGACGGATTAATGAAAAACTGTTTTTT.

This clone was recorded a few times. This chain links TRBV5-1 with TRBJ2-3, with TRBD2 identical over 10 bases. This CDR3 spans 16 amino acids. The junction had 6 bases not matched to a gene; V was cut back by 3 bases and J by 2 bases. Germline V gene lookup returns CDR1 SGHRS and CDR2 YFSETQ. As DNA, the CDR3 is TGCGCCAGCAGCTCCCCTAGCGGGGGTAACACAGATACGCAGTATTTT. Translated: CASSSPSGGNTDTQYF.

This rearrangement joins TRBV10-3 to TRBJ1-2; D possibly corresponds to TRBD1 (6 bases). CDR3 length equals 15 residues. Trimming removed 2 bases at V and 4 bases at J, with 14 bases between. The germline V gene has CDR1 ENHRY and CDR2 SYGVKD. In DNA form, the CDR3 reads TGTGCCATCAGTGAGCCTCCGGGACAACCCTATGGCTACACCTTC. It specifies CAISEPPGQPYGYTF.

The CDR3 here is CASSRDRGPDTQYF. The CDR3 DNA sequence: TGTGCCAGCAGCCGGGACAGGGGGCCCGATACGCAGTATTTT. V gene TRBV25-1 combines with J gene TRBJ2-3, with 12 bases fitting TRBD1. CDR1 and CDR2 from the germline V gene are MGHDK and SYGVNS. The CDR3 is made up of 14 amino acids. The V and J ends lost 6 bases and 6 bases, in that order; junction bases with no gene match: 4.

The CDR3 is CASTRTDSYEQYF. The CDR3 DNA reads TGTGCCTCAACGAGGACGGACTCCTACGAGCAGTACTTC. V usage is TRBV30 and J usage is TRBJ2-7; D unclear. Germline V gives CDR1 GTSNPN, CDR2 SVGIG (reference sequence). The V gene lost 7 bases and the J gene lost 0 bases, with 13 bases spanning the gap. The CDR3 covers 13 residues.

A few counts support this clone. The chain is built from TRBV29-1 and TRBJ1-3, with D uncertain. Germline CDR1 is SQVTM and CDR2 is ANQGSEA. The length of the CDR3 is 14 residues. Trimming shortened V by 3 bases and J by 0 bases, and 9 bases separated the two germline ends. DNA for the CDR3: TGCAGCGTTGATTTGGGTGCCTCTGGAAACACCATATATTTT. This gives the protein CSVDLGASGNTIYF.

This chain connects TRBV7-9 to TRBJ2-2; the D is unclear. The germline V gene encodes CDR1 SEHNR and CDR2 FQNEAQ (reference sequence). The CDR3 has 13 residues. V lost 0 bases and J lost 10, with 9 bases in between. DNA for the CDR3: TGTGCCAGCAGCTTAGCGGGTGGACCGGAGCTGTTTTTT. Protein sequence: CASSLAGGPELFF.

The chain joins TRBV13 to TRBJ2-5, with 12 nucleotides matching TRBD2. In germline, CDR1 is PRHDT, CDR2 FYEKMQ (reference sequence). Trimming removed 2 bases from V and 5 bases from J; junction bases left unmatched: 9. The CDR3 contains 17 residues. The CDR3 nucleotides are TGTGCCAGCAGCTTAAAGGGACTAGCGGGTGGGCTGGAGACCCAGTACTTC. Encoded protein: CASSLKGLAGGLETQYF. The full variable domain, in which reference TRBV13 and TRBJ2-5 provide the parts outside the CDR3, is AAGVIQSPRHLIKEKRETATLKCYPIPRHDTVYWYQQGPGQDPQFLISFYEKMQSDKGSIPDRFSAQQFSDYHSELNMSSLELGDSALYFCASSLKGLAGGLETQYFGPGTRLLVL.

This chain uses TRBV29-1 with TRBJ2-5, with D perhaps assigned TRBD1 or TRBD2 (5 bases each). The DNA end is a closer match to TRBJ2-7, so the J assignment may be wrong. The CDR3 length is 12 residues. Germline V gene sequence: CDR1 SQVTM, CDR2 ANQGSEA. CDR3 in amino acids: CSVGRSSYEQYF. In nucleotides, the CDR3 is TGCAGCGTGGGACGGAGCTCCTACGAGCAGTACTTC.